What follows is one T cell receptor (beta chain) and its context. The data derive from a study of blood T cells in healthy people across ages. Trimming took 4 bases from V and 0 from J, leaving 10 bases between them. The germline V gene encodes CDR1 SGHAT and CDR2 FQNNGV. The CDR3 totals 15 residues. Combining a sample-barcoded 5' primer with a J-beta primer mix, a second PCR ran for roughly 6 to 12 cycles. TCRdb fed the 5' RACE reads into MiXCR, producing one record per CDR3 protein. The profile shows some 800,000 distinct CDR3 sequences, 40% to 50% of them singletons. Sequencing used blood. This clonotype originated in a man between 60 and 70 years old in good health. The chain links TRBV11-2 to TRBJ2-1; D might be TRBD1 (6 bases). CDR3 sequence (DNA): TGTGCCAGCAGCTCGGTCAGGGGCTCCTACAATGAGCAGTTCTTC. Its translation: CASSSVRGSYNEQFF. Based on the CDR3 plus reference TRBV11-2 and TRBJ2-1, the full variable domain is EAGVAQSPRYKIIEKRQSVAFWCNPISGHATLYWYQQILGQGPKLLIQFQNNGVVDDSQLPKDRFSAERLKGVDSTLKIQPAKLEDSAVYLCASSSVRGSYNEQFFGPGTRLTVL.